The clone carrying this T cell receptor beta chain was seen more than once but under ten times. V dropped 3 bases and J dropped 0 bases, with 5 bases sitting between them. The CDR3 loop spans 13 amino acids. Germline V gene lookup returns CDR1 SNHLY and CDR2 FYNNEI. This sample was taken from a study of T cell repertoires in MIS-A myocarditis. Measured with immunoSEQ multiplex PCR; TCRdb has only the in-frame clones, and not every one. The table shows about 6,600 clones, with around four fifths occurring only once. Sequencing used right inferior lung lobe tissue obtained at autopsy. The receptor's source is a man aged 18 to 35 with fulminant myocarditis from multisystem inflammatory syndrome in adults (MIS-A) after COVID-19. The J gene is TRBJ1-2, the V gene TRBV2; D ambiguous. The CDR3 region is CASSDAPNYGYTF. CDR3 in DNA: TGTGCCAGCAGTGATGCACCTAACTATGGCTACACCTTC.